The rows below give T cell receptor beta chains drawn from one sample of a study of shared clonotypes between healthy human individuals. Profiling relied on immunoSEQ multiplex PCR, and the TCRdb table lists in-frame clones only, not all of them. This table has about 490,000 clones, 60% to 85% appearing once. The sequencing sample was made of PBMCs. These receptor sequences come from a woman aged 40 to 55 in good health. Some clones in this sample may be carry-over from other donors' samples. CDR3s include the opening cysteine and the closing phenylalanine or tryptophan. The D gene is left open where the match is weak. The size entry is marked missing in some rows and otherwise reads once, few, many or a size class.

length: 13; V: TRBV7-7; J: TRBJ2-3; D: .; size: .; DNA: TGTGCTAGCAGCTTAGGGTCCCGAGATACGCAGTATTTT; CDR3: CASSLGSRDTQYF
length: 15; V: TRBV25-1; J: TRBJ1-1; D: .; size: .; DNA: TGTGCCAGCAGTGATATGGCGGATCCAAACACTGAAGCTTTCTTT; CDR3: CASSDMADPNTEAFF
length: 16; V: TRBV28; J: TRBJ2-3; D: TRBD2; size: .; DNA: TGTGCCAGCAGCCCTATGGGTAGCGGGAGAACAGATACGCAGTATTTT; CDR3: CASSPMGSGRTDTQYF
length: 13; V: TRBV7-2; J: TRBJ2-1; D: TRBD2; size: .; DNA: TGTGCCAGCAGCATACTAGCGCGTAATGAGCAGTTCTTC; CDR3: CASSILARNEQFF
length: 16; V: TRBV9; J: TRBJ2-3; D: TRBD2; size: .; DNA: TGTGCCAGCAGCGTTGGACTAGCGGAAGGCACAGATACGCAGTATTTT; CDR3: CASSVGLAEGTDTQYF
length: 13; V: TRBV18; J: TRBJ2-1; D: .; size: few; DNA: TGTGCCAGCTCCCCTTATATCGGTGATGAGCAGTTCTTC; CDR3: CASSPYIGDEQFF
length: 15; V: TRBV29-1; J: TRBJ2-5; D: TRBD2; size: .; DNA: TGCAGCGTTGAAGGGACTAGCGGGATTCAAGAGACCCAGTACTTC; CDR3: CSVEGTSGIQETQYF
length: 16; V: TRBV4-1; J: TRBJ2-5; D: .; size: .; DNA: TGCGCCAGCAGCCAGGCCCAGACAGGTGCGTCGGGGACCCAGTACTTC; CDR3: CASSQAQTGASGTQYF
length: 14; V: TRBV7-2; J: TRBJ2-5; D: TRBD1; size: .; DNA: TGTGCCAGCAGCTCGGGACAGCTGCAAGAGACCCAGTACTTC; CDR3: CASSSGQLQETQYF
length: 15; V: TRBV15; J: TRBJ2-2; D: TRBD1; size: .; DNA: TGTGCCACCAGCAGAGATCGGACAGGTTCCGGGGAGCTGTTTTTT; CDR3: CATSRDRTGSGELFF
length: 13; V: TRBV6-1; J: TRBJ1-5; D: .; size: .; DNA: TGTGCCAGCGGGGTATACGGCAATCAGCCCCAGCATTTT; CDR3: CASGVYGNQPQHF
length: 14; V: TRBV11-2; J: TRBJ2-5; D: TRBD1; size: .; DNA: TGTGCCAGCAGCTTTGGACAGGCTAAGGGCACCCAGTACTTC; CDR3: CASSFGQAKGTQYF
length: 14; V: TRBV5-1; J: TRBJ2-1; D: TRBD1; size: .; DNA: TGCGCCAGCAGCTTGGTTGCAGGGGGCAACGGGCAGTTCTTC; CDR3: CASSLVAGGNGQFF
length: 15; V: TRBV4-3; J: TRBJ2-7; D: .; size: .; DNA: TGCGCCAGCAGCCAAGAATGGCAGGGATATTTCGAGCAGTACTTC; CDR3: CASSQEWQGYFEQYF
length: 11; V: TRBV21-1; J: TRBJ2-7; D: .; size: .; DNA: TGTGCCAGCTGTAACAGCTCCGAGCAGTACTTC; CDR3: CASCNSSEQYF
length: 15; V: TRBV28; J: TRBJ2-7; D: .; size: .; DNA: TGTGCCAGCAGACCTCCGGGGGGCGTAAAGGGCGAGCAGTACTTC; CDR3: CASRPPGGVKGEQYF
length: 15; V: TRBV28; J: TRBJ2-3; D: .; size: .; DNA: TGTGCCAGCCATCAGGGGGGCACCCCCACAGATACGCAGTATTTT; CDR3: CASHQGGTPTDTQYF
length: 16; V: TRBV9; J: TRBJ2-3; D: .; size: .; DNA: TGTGCCAGCAGCGTTGTAGGAGATGTGGGCACAGATACGCAGTATTTT; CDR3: CASSVVGDVGTDTQYF
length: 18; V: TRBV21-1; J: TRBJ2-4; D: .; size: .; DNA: TGTGCCAGCAGCAAAAGGACACGGATCCTTTTAGCCAAAAACATTCAGTACTTC; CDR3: CASSKRTRILLAKNIQYF
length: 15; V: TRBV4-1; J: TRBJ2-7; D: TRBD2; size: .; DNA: TGCGCCAGCAGCCAAGCTAGCGGTCCTACCTACGAGCAGTACTTC; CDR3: CASSQASGPTYEQYF
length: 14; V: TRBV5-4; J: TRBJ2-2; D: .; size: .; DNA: TGTGCCAGCAGCTTGGCTGGACCGACCGGGGAGCTGTTTTTT; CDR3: CASSLAGPTGELFF
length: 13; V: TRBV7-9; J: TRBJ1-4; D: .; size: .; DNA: TGTGCCAGCAGTTCTATGGGAGGGGAAAAACTGTTTTTT; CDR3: CASSSMGGEKLFF
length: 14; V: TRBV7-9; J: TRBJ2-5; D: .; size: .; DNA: TGTGCCAGCAGCTTAAGGTGGGGAGAAGAGACCCAGTACTTC; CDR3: CASSLRWGEETQYF
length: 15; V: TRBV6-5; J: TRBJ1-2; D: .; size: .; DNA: TGTGCCAGCAGCGCGGAGCAGTGGGGCCACTATGGCTACACCTTC; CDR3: CASSAEQWGHYGYTF
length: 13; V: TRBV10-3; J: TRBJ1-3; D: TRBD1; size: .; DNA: TGTGCCGTAGGACAGGGCGGTGGAAACACCATATATTTT; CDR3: CAVGQGGGNTIYF
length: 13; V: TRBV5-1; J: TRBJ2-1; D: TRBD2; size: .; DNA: TGCGCCAGCAGCTCCGACCCCATAGCGGGACCGTTCTTC; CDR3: CASSSDPIAGPFF
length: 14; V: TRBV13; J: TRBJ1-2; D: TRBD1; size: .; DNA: TGTGCCAGCAGCCTAGGACAGGGAGGTTATGGCTACACCTTC; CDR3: CASSLGQGGYGYTF
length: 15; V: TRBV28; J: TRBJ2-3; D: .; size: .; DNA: TGTGCCAGCAGCCCGACAGCGTCTAGCACAGATACGCAGTATTTT; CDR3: CASSPTASSTDTQYF
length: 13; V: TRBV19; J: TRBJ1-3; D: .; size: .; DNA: TGTGCCAGTCGGACGTACTCTGGAAACACCATATATTTT; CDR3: CASRTYSGNTIYF
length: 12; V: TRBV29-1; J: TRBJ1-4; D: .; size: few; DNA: TGCAGCGTTTTCCCGGGGGGAGAAAAACTGTTTTTT; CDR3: CSVFPGGEKLFF
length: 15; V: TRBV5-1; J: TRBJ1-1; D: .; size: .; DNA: TGCGCCAGCACACTAGGGGCGACGATGGGCACTGAAGCTTTCTTT; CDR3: CASTLGATMGTEAFF
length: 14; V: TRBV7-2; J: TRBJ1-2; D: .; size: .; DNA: TGTGCCAGCAGCTTGCACACATCTTCCTATGGCTACACCTTC; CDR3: CASSLHTSSYGYTF
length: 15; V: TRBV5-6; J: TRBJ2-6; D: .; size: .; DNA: TGTGCCAGCAGCTCCTGGGGGGCCGGGGCCAACGTCCTGACTTTC; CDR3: CASSSWGAGANVLTF
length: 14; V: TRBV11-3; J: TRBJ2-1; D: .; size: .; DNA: TGTGCCAGCAGCTTAGTGACCTCGACCGATGAGCAGTTCTTC; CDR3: CASSLVTSTDEQFF
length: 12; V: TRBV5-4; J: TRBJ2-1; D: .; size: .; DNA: TGTGCCAGCAGCTTACGCAGGGCGGAGCAGTTCTTC; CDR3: CASSLRRAEQFF
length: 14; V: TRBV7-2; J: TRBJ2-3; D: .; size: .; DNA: TGTGCCAGCAGCCCGAATTACTTCACAGATACGCAGTATTTT; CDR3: CASSPNYFTDTQYF